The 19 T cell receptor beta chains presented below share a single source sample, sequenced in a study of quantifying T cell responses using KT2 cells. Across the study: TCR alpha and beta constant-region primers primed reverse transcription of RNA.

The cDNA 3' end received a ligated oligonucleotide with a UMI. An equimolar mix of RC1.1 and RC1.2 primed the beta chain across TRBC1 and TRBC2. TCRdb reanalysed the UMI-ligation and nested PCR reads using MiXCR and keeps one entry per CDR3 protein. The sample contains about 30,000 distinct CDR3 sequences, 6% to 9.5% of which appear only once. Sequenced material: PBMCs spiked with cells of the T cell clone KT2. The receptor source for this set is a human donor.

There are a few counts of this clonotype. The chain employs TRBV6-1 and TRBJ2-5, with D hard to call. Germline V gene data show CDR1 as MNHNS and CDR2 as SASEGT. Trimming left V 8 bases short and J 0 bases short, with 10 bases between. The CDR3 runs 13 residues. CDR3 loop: CASRRGYQETQYF. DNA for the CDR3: TGTGCCAGCCGGCGAGGTTACCAAGAGACCCAGTACTTC.

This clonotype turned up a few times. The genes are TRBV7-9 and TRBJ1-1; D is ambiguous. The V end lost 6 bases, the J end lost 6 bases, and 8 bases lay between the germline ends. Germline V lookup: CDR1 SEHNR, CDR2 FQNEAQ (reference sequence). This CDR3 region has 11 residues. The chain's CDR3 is CASRKVSEAFF. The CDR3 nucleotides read TGTGCCAGCAGAAAGGTTTCTGAAGCTTTCTTT. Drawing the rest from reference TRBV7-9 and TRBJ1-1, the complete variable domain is DTGVSQNPRHKITKRGQNVTFRCDPISEHNRLYWYRQTLGQGPEFLTYFQNEAQLEKSRLLSDRFSAERPKGSFSTLEIQRTEQGDSAMYLCASRKVSEAFFGQGTRLTVV.

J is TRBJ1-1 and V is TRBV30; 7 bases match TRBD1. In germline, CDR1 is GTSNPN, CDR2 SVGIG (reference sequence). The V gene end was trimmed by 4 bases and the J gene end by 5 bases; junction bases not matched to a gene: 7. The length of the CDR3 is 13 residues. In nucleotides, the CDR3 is TGTGCCTGGAACAGGGGTGATTATACTGAAGCTTTCTTT. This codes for CAWNRGDYTEAFF.

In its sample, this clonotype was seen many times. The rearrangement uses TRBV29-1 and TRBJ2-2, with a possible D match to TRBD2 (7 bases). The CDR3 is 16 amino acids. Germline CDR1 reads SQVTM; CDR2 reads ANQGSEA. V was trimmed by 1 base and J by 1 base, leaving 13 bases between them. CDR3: CSVEGGGRKNTGELFF. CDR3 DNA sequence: TGCAGCGTTGAAGGGGGGGGCAGGAAGAACACCGGGGAGCTGTTTTTT.

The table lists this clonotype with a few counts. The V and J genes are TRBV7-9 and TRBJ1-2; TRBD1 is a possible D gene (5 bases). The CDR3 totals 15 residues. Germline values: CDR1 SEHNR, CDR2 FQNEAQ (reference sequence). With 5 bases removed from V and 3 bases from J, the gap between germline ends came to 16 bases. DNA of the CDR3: TGTGCCAGCAGCAGCGGTGGGGTACAGGACTATGGCTACACCTTC. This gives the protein CASSSGGVQDYGYTF.

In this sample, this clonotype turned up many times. The CDR3 sequence is CASSGNRGEQFF. CDR3 nucleotide sequence: TGTGCCAGCAGCGGCAATAGGGGTGAGCAGTTCTTC. V is TRBV9 and J is TRBJ2-1; D might be TRBD1 (5 bases). This CDR3 has 12 amino acids. V lost 3 bases to trimming and J lost 9 bases, with 10 bases between them. CDR1 SGDLS and CDR2 YYNGEE come from the germline V gene. Using reference TRBV9 and TRBJ2-1 for the parts outside the CDR3, the full variable domain is DSGVTQTPKHLITATGQRVTLRCSPRSGDLSVYWYQQSLDQGLQFLIQYYNGEERAKGNILERFSAQQFPDLHSELNLSSLELGDSALYFCASSGNRGEQFFGPGTRLTVL.

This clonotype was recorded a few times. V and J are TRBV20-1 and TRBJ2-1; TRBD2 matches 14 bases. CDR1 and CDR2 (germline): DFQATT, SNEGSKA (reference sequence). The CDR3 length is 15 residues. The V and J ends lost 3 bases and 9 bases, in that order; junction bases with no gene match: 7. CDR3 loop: CSARQTSGGAGEQFF. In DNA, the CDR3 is TGCAGTGCTAGGCAGACTAGCGGGGGGGCCGGTGAGCAGTTCTTC.

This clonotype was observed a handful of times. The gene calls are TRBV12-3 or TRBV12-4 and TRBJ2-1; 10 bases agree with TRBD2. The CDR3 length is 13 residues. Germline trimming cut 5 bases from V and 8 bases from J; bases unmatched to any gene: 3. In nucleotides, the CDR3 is TGTGCCAGCAGTGTCGGGACTAGCGATGAGCAGTTCTTC. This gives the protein CASSVGTSDEQFF.

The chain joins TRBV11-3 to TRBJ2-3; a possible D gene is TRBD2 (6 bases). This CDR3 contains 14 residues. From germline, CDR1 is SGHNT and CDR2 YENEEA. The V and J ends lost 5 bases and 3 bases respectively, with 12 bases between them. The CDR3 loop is CASSPRDLTDTQYF. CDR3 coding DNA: TGTGCCAGCAGCCCCCGGGACTTGACAGATACGCAGTATTTT.

CDR3 protein: CASSEESNQPKHF. The CDR3 bases are TGTGCCAGCAGTGAGGAAAGCAATCAGCCAAAGCATTTT. The chain couples TRBV6-4 to TRBJ1-5; D gene unclear. The germline CDR1 and CDR2 sequences are MRHNA and SNTAGT. CDR3 length: 13 amino acids. Trimming left V 3 bases short and J 14 bases short, with 17 bases between.

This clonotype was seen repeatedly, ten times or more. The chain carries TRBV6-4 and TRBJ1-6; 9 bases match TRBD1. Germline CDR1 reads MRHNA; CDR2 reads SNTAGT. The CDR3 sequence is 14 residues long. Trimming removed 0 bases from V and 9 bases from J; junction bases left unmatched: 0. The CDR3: CASSDSTGGSPLHF. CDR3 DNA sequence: TGTGCCAGCAGTGACTCGACAGGGGGTTCACCCCTCCACTTT.

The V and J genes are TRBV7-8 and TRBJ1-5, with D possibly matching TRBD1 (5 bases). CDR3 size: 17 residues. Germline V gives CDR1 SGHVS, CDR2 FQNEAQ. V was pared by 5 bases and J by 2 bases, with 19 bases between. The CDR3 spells CASSPSGRGGGNQPQHF. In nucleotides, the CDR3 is TGTGCCAGCAGCCCAAGTGGACGGGGAGGGGGCAATCAGCCCCAGCATTTT.

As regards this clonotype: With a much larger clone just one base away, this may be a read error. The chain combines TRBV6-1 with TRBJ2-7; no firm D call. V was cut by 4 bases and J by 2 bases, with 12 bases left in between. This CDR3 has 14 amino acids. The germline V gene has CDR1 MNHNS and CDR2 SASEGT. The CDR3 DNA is TGTGCCAGCAGTGCTGAGGTCGGAGCCTACGAGCAGTACTTC. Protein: CASSAEVGAYEQYF.

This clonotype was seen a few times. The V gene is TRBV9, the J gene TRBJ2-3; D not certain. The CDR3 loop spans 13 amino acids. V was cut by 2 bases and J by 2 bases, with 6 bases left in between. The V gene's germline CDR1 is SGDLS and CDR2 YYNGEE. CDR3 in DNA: TGTGCCAGCAGCGTTTTAAACACAGATACGCAGTATTTT. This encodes CASSVLNTDTQYF.

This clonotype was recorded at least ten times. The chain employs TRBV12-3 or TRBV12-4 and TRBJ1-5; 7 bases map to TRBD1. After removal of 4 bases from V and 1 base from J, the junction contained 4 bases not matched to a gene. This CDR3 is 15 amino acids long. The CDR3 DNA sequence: TGTGCCAGCAGTTCGGGACAGCCGAGCAATCAGCCCCAGCATTTT. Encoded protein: CASSSGQPSNQPQHF.

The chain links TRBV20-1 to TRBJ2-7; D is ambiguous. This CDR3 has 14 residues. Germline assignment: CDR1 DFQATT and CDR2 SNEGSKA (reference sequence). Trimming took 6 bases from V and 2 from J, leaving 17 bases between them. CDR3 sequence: CSAPRERPPYEQYF. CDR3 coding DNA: TGCAGTGCCCCCAGAGAGAGGCCTCCCTACGAGCAGTACTTC.

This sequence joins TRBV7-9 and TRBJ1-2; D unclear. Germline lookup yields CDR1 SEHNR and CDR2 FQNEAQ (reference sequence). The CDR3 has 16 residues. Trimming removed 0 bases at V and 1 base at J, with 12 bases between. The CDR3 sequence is CASSLAGWSHNYGYTF. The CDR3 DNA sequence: TGTGCCAGCAGCTTAGCAGGCTGGTCCCATAACTATGGCTACACCTTC.

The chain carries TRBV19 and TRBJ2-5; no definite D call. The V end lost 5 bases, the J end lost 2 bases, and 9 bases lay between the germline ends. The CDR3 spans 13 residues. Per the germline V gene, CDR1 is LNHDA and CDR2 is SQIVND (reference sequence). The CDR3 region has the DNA TGTGCCAGTAGTTTGGCCCCGCAAGAGACCCAGTACTTC. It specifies CASSLAPQETQYF.

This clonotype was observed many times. The CDR3 sequence: CASSKEGPSTDTQYF. In nucleotides, the CDR3 is TGTGCCAGCAGCAAGGAGGGACCCAGCACAGATACGCAGTATTTT. The rearrangement uses TRBV12-3 or TRBV12-4 and TRBJ2-3, with D perhaps TRBD2 (6 bases). Trimming removed 6 bases at V and 0 bases at J, with 13 bases between. The CDR3 is 15 amino acids.